This section outlines one T cell receptor (beta chain) sequence together with its context. As yet, its antigen is unknown. This sample is part of a study of cytomegalovirus exposure and HLA in healthy donors. As for the study in general: HLA-typed donors were the source of about 85 million unique TCRs, which an early data release held. Study results and caveats: Among the most significant clusters, several appeared linked to common viral pathogens in a later analysis. TCR association rates varied by HLA locus in a later analysis, with DRB1 highest and HLA-C lowest.

Germline values: CDR1 SGDLS, CDR2 YYNGEE. The CDR3 length is 15 residues. The V gene lost 0 bases and the J gene lost 3 bases, with 10 bases spanning the gap. Use of 60 Vbeta and 13 Jbeta primers characterized the PCR. The data were produced by immunoSEQ multiplex PCR, yet TCRdb's version contains in-frame clones alone and is incomplete. The table includes under 200,000 clones, 65% to 90% detected once. Sequenced: PBMCs. The source is a woman aged 50 to 60 in good health and CMV-seronegative. V is TRBV9 and J is TRBJ1-5; D unclear. The chain's CDR3 is CASSVGVGVNQPQHF. CDR3 in DNA: TGTGCCAGCAGCGTAGGAGTGGGCGTCAATCAGCCCCAGCATTTT.